This T cell receptor beta chain was retrieved from a study of blood T cell repertoires in COVID-19 (TCRdb year 2020). At the level of the whole study: Samples from collaborators originated in the United States, Italy and Spain and spanned both the acute and convalescent phases of COVID-19. The material from the prospective study consisted of cDNA or gDNA derived from T cells, B-cell-depleted T cells, or PBMCs. Deeply sampled blood TCRbeta repertoires from subjects exposed to, actively infected with, or recovered from COVID-19 were included in the dataset. The repertoires were made available in a free public database intended to serve as a resource for research on the immune response to SARS-CoV-2. The samples were drawn from two sources: the first 160 participants of the ongoing ImmuneRACE study, and 1,000 to 1,500 subjects contributed by 6 global collaborators. The sample metadata nearly always contained a de-identified subject ID, COVID-19 status, age in years and sex. HLA class I and class II types, where available, came from metadata supplied by the sample provider rather than from assay-based typing. Broad study findings and their caveats: The amount of clinical and demographic metadata varied by source and participant and was provided uncurated.

TCRbeta CDR3 regions were amplified from genomic DNA using the immunoSEQ Assay, a bias-controlled multiplex PCR. The paper's processing steps were these. The number of nucleated cells in each sample was estimated from the amplification of reference gene primers within the assay. To quantify the absolute abundance of each unique TCRbeta CDR3 rearrangement, sequence reads were collapsed and filtered. For each sample, productive Simpson clonality was calculated as the square root of Simpson's diversity index across productive rearrangements. The clones in this table, taken by TCRdb from immuneACCESS, are in-frame only. Not every clone is retained; where verified, under half of the shortfall comes from an unresolved V gene, and the cause of the rest is unknown. V and J calls plus clone size are reproduced from that table; the DNA served to infer D and trimming. Here the sample has just over 150,000 clones; approximately 82% occur a single time. The top ten constitute about 7.7% of the sample.

One collaborating source in Seattle enrolled patients during active infection and followed them longitudinally through the course of disease. The collaborating institutions used their own protocols to collect whole blood in K2EDTA tubes. For TCRbeta analysis, collaborator samples were shipped as frozen whole blood, as isolated PBMCs, or as DNA extracted from either sample type. Details on this clone: Its antigen has not been determined. No per-base quality is available; no much larger clone lies one base away.

The origin of this receptor is a woman in her thirties or forties with COVID-19, enrolled during active disease. Sample: peripheral blood.

The nucleotide sequence reads TGTGCCAGCAGCAGGATTGATAATTCACCCCTCCACTTT. It translates as CASSRIDNSPLHF. The receptor chain draws on TRBV28 and TRBJ1-6; the D gene identity is not certain. There are 13 amino acids in the CDR3, from cysteine to phenylalanine inclusive. The retained sequence is limited to the CDR3, 39 bases, with the frame set at the first base. CDR1 and CDR2, looked up from the germline V gene, are MDHEN and SYDVKM. V is cut by 6 bases and J by 5 bases, and the space between the germline ends is 8 bases.